The 21 T cell receptor beta chains reported below all come from one sample, sequenced in a study of breast tumors, draining lymph nodes, adjacent tissues. TCRdb fed the multiplex PCR reads into MiXCR, producing one record per CDR3 protein. Of 100,000 to 150,000 distinct CDR3 sequences in the sample, 15% to 20% were seen once. Samples came from axillary lymph nodes draining the breast cancer. Sample: axillary lymph node tissue. The receptors here all came from a female donor with breast cancer. Some clones in this sample may be carry-over from other donors' samples.

This clonotype has ten or more counts. CDR3 in amino acids: CASSEIGRDEQFF. CDR3 DNA: TGCGCCAGCAGTGAGATAGGTAGGGATGAGCAGTTCTTC. This chain connects TRBV10-1 to TRBJ2-1, with D unresolved. V was trimmed by 2 bases and J by 8 bases, leaving 10 bases between them. The CDR3 covers 13 residues. Germline V gene sequence: CDR1 WNHNN, CDR2 SYGVQD (reference sequence).

This clonotype has ten or more counts. The rearrangement uses TRBV20-1 and TRBJ1-4; D is ambiguous. Trimming cost V 2 bases and J 7 bases, with 2 bases left between them. The CDR3 contains 10 residues. Per germline, CDR1 DFQATT and CDR2 SNEGSKA (reference sequence). The CDR3, as DNA: TGCAGTGCTAGACTTGAAAAACTGTTTTTT. This gives the protein CSARLEKLFF.

This clonotype was counted ten times or more. The chain employs TRBV4-1 and TRBJ2-1; D might be TRBD2 (7 bases). CDR1 MGHRA and CDR2 YSYEKL come from the germline V gene. The CDR3 has 15 amino acids. V dropped 1 base and J dropped 2 bases, with 9 bases sitting between them. The DNA of the CDR3 is TGCGCCAGCAGCCAAGCGGGGGGCACCTACAATGAGCAGTTCTTC. Protein product: CASSQAGGTYNEQFF.

This clonotype showed up many times. J is TRBJ2-5 and V is TRBV7-6, with 7 bases lining up with TRBD2. In germline, CDR1 is SGHVS, CDR2 FNYEAQ. V lost 6 bases, J lost 3 bases, and 10 bases stayed unmatched. The CDR3 loop spans 15 amino acids. The CDR3 DNA is TGTGCCAGCAGATTACCGGGGCTAGCGGAAGAGACCCAGTACTTC. Translating it yields CASRLPGLAEETQYF.

This clonotype was observed a handful of times. With a much larger clone just one base away, this may be a read error. The rearrangement uses TRBV10-2 and TRBJ1-2; D unresolved. This CDR3 is 12 amino acids long. Per the germline V gene, CDR1 is WSHSY and CDR2 is SAAADI. The CDR3: CASSGKDYGHTF. CDR3 bases: TGCGCCAGCAGTGGGAAAGACTATGGCCACACCTTC.

Regarding this clonotype: The final CDR3 position lacks the conserved phenylalanine or tryptophan, pointing to a likely read error. J is TRBJ1-2 and V is TRBV11-2; possible D gene TRBD1, 5 bases. V shed 1 base and J shed 8 bases, with 23 bases lying between them. Germline CDR1 and CDR2: SGHAT and FQNNGV. The CDR3 has 17 residues. The CDR3 nucleotides are TGTGCCAGCAGCTTAGTCGGACTGGGGCAGGGATTGAGGGGCTACACCCTC. This gives the protein CASSLVGLGQGLRGYTL.

With regard to this clonotype: A single base separates this from a much larger clone, so it may be a read error. The chain employs TRBV14 and TRBJ2-1; D is unclear. This CDR3 has 11 amino acids. The germline V gene encodes CDR1 SGHDN and CDR2 FVKESK. The CDR3 sequence is CAGSQGRPLAF. CDR3 coding DNA: TGTGCCGGCAGCCAAGGACGGCCCCTGGCTTTC.

This clonotype was seen repeatedly, ten times or more. This chain joins TRBV20-1 and TRBJ1-6, with a tentative D call TRBD1 (5 bases). CDR1 is DFQATT and CDR2 is SNEGSKA in the germline V gene (reference sequence). V dropped 0 bases and J dropped 7 bases, with 13 bases sitting between them. This CDR3 is 15 amino acids long. The CDR3 nucleotides read TGCAGTGCTAGAGATTCGGGGCCGGGGAATTCACCCCTCCACTTT. This encodes CSARDSGPGNSPLHF.

This clonotype came up a few times. This clone may be a read error of a much larger clone one base away. V gene TRBV7-9 combines with J gene TRBJ1-2; D possibly corresponds to TRBD1 (5 bases). CDR3 length: 14 amino acids. Per germline, CDR1 SEHNR and CDR2 FQNEAQ (reference sequence). CDR3: CASSLRLGAHGYAF. The CDR3 DNA reads TGTGCCAGCAGCTTAAGGCTCGGGGCCCATGGCTACGCCTTC.

This clonotype has at least ten counts. V and J are TRBV5-1 and TRBJ2-3; 7 bases align to TRBD2. Germline-derived CDR1 and CDR2 are SGHRS and YFSETQ. V was clipped by 2 bases and J by 2 bases; unmatched bases: 5. The CDR3 has 15 amino acids. This CDR3 is CASSFRRGDTDTQYF. The CDR3 DNA follows: TGCGCCAGCAGCTTTAGACGGGGGGACACAGATACGCAGTATTTT. Combining the CDR3 with reference TRBV5-1 and TRBJ2-3 gives the whole variable domain KAGVTQTPRYLIKTRGQQVTLSCSPISGHRSVSWYQQTPGQGLQFLFEYFSETQRNKGNFPGRFSGRQFSNSRSEMNVSTLELGDSALYLCASSFRRGDTDTQYFGPGTRLTVL.

This sequence joins TRBV18 and TRBJ2-2, with D possibly being TRBD2 (6 bases). Germline assignment: CDR1 KGHSH and CDR2 LQKENI. The length of the CDR3 is 15 residues. The V end was cut by 3 bases, the J end by 6 bases, with 14 bases between. The CDR3 spells CASSPGGNGAGELFF. In DNA, the CDR3 is TGTGCCAGCTCACCCGGAGGGAATGGGGCCGGGGAGCTGTTTTTT. Full variable domain (remainder filled in from reference TRBV18 and TRBJ2-2): NAGVMQNPRHLVRRRGQEARLRCSPMKGHSHVYWYRQLPEEGLKFMVYLQKENIIDESGMPKERFSAEFPKEGPSILRIQQVVRGDSAAYFCASSPGGNGAGELFFGEGSRLTVL.

The sample holds many counts of this clonotype. The rearrangement joins TRBV20-1 to TRBJ2-3; perhaps TRBD1 as D (7 bases). Germline V gene data show CDR1 as DFQATT and CDR2 as SNEGSKA (reference sequence). The length of the CDR3 is 13 residues. The ends were cut back, 5 bases at V and 11 bases at J, with 20 bases in the middle. The CDR3: CSAVETGAGRQYF. The CDR3 coding sequence is TGCAGTGCTGTTGAAACAGGGGCCGGGAGGCAGTATTTT.

On this clonotype: One base away lies a much larger clone, so this may be a sequencing read error. The V and J genes are TRBV28 and TRBJ2-7, with a tentative D call TRBD1 (5 bases). V shed 8 bases and J shed 5 bases, with 13 bases lying between them. The CDR3 loop spans 12 amino acids. Per germline, CDR1 MDHEN and CDR2 SYDVKM. The chain's CDR3 is CASQDTTHEQYF. The CDR3 nucleotides read TGTGCCAGCCAGGACACTACCCACGAGCAGTACTTC.

This clonotype has a count of ten or more. The rearrangement uses TRBV6-2 or TRBV6-3 and TRBJ2-3, with D unclear. Germline loops: CDR1 MNHEY, CDR2 SVGEGT. The CDR3 totals 15 residues. The V gene lost 3 bases and the J gene lost 2 bases, with 12 bases spanning the gap. The CDR3 protein is CASSYSHRLTDTQYF. DNA for the CDR3: TGTGCCAGCAGTTATTCGCACCGACTCACAGATACGCAGTATTTT.

This clonotype was found a few times. The chain combines TRBV11-2 with TRBJ2-5, with 14 bases that match TRBD2. Germline assignment: CDR1 SGHAT and CDR2 FQNNGV. The V segment lost 4 bases and the J segment 5 bases; nucleotides outside the gene matches: 9. The CDR3 sequence is 17 residues long. CDR3 residues: CASSSGTSGGRSETQYF. CDR3 in DNA: TGTGCCAGCAGCTCCGGGACTAGCGGGGGCCGAAGCGAGACCCAGTACTTC.

Concerning this clonotype: A single base separates this from a much larger clone, so it may be a read error. V is TRBV11-2 and J is TRBJ2-2, with TRBD1 matching 7 bases. Germline lookup yields CDR1 SGHAT and CDR2 FQNNGV. CDR3 length: 14 amino acids. V lost 11 bases to trimming and J lost 4 bases; unmatched junction nucleotides: 10. The CDR3 here is CACTSAGGTGELFF. In DNA, the CDR3 is TGTGCCTGTACCTCGGCAGGGGGCACCGGGGAGCTGTTTTTT.

The sample holds many counts of this clonotype. The chain employs TRBV20-1 and TRBJ2-3; 10 nucleotides line up with TRBD2. This CDR3 has 14 amino acids. The germline V gene encodes CDR1 DFQATT and CDR2 SNEGSKA (reference sequence). J lost 1 base, V lost 6 bases, and 4 bases had no gene match. This CDR3 is CSAGTSDGTDTQYF. CDR3 sequence (DNA): TGCAGTGCGGGGACTAGCGACGGCACAGATACGCAGTATTTT.

In this sample, this clonotype turned up many times. This chain links TRBV27 with TRBJ1-3, with D maybe TRBD1 (5 bases). The CDR3 extends over 15 amino acids. Trimming removed 0 bases from V and 4 bases from J, with 10 bases in between. Germline V gene sequence: CDR1 MNHEY, CDR2 SMNVEV (reference sequence). The CDR3 spells CASSLSTGPGNTIYF. The CDR3 bases are TGTGCCAGCAGTTTATCTACAGGCCCCGGAAACACCATATATTTT.

This clonotype was observed many times. The chain recombines TRBV24-1 with TRBJ2-2, with D hard to call. Germline V CDR1 and CDR2: KGHDR, SFDVKD. The ends were cut back, 7 bases at V and 2 bases at J, with 10 bases in the middle. CDR3 size: 14 residues. CDR3 residues: CATREGINTGELFF. DNA for the CDR3: TGTGCCACCAGGGAAGGGATAAACACCGGGGAGCTGTTTTTT.

This clonotype was detected many times. V gene TRBV18 combines with J gene TRBJ2-1, with D perhaps TRBD1 or TRBD2 (5 bases each). This CDR3 spans 13 amino acids. The V gene lost 3 bases and the J gene lost 8 bases, with 11 bases spanning the gap. Germline assignment: CDR1 KGHSH and CDR2 LQKENI. The DNA of the CDR3 is TGTGCCAGCTCACCCCGGGGCCTCGATGAGCAGTTCTTC. Translated: CASSPRGLDEQFF.

A note on this clonotype: A much larger clonotype is one base distant, so this may be a read error. This chain uses TRBV16 with TRBJ1-5, with D unresolved. The V end was cut by 1 base, the J end by 0 bases, with 10 bases between. The germline V gene encodes CDR1 KGHSY and CDR2 FQNENV. This CDR3 comprises 16 residues. The CDR3 region is CASSQFNRNSNQPQHF. The CDR3 DNA follows: TGTGCCAGCAGCCAATTTAACAGAAATAGCAATCAGCCCCAGCATTTT.